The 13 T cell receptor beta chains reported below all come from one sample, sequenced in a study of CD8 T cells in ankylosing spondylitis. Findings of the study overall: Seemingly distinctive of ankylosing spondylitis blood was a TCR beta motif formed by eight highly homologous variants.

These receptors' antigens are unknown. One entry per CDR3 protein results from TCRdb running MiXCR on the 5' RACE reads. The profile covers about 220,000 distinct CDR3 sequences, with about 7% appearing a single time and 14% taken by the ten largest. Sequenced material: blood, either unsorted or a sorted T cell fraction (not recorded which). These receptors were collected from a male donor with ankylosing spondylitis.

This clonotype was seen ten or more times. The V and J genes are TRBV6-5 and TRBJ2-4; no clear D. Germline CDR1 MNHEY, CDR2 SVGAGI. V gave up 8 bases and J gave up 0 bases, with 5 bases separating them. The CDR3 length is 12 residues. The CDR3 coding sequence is TGTGCCAGCGGATTAGCCAAAAACATTCAGTACTTC. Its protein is CASGLAKNIQYF.

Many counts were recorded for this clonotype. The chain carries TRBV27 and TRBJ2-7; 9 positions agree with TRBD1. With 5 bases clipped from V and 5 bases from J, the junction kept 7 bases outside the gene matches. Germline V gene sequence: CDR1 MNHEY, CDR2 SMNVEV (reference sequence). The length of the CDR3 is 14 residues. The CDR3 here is CASSQDRGFDEQYF. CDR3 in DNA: TGTGCCAGCAGTCAGGACAGGGGTTTCGACGAGCAGTACTTC.

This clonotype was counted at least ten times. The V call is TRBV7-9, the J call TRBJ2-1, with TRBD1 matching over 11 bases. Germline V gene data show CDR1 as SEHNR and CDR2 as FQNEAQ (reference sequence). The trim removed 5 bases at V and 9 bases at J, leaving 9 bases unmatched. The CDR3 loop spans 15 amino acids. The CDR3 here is CASSIGQGALGEQFF. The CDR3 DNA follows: TGTGCCAGCAGCATTGGACAGGGGGCTTTAGGTGAGCAGTTCTTC. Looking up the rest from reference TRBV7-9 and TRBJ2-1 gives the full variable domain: DTGVSQNPRHKITKRGQNVTFRCDPISEHNRLYWYRQTLGQGPEFLTYFQNEAQLEKSRLLSDRFSAERPKGSFSTLEIQRTEQGDSAMYLCASSIGQGALGEQFFGPGTRLTVL.

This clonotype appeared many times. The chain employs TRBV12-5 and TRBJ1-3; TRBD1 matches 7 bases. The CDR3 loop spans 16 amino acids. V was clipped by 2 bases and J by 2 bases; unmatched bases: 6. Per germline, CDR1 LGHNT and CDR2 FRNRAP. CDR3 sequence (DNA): TGTGCTAGTGGTTTGAAAAGACAGGGCCCTGGAAACACCATATATTTT. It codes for CASGLKRQGPGNTIYF.

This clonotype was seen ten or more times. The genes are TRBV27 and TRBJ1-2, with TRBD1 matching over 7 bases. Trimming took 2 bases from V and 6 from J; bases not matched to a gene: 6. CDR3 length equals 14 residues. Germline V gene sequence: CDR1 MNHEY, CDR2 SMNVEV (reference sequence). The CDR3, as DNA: TGTGCCAGCAGTTTACATAAGGGGGCGGATGGCTACACCTTC. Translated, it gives CASSLHKGADGYTF.

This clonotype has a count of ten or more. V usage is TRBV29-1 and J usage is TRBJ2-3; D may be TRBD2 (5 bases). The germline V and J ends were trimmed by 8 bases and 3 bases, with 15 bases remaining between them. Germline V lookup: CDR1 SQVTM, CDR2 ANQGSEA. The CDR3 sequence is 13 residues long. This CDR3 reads CSPIPRRTDTQYF. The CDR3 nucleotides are TGCAGCCCCATTCCACGGAGGACAGATACGCAGTATTTT.

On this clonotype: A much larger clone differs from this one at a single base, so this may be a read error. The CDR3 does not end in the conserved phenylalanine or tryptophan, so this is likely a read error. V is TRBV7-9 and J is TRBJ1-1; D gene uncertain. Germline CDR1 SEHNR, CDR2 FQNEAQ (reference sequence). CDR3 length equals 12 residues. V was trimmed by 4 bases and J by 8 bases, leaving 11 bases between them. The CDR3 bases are TGTGCCAGCAGCTCTACCGGGATAGAAGCTTTCCTT. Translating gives CASSSTGIEAFL.

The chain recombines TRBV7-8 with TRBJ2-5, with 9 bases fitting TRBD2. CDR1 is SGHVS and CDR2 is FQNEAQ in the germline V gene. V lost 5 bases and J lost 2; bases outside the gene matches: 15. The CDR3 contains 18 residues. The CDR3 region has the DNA TGTGCCAGCAGCGAGGGGCGGGTACTAGCGGGCTTTCAAGAGACCCAGTACTTC. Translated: CASSEGRVLAGFQETQYF.

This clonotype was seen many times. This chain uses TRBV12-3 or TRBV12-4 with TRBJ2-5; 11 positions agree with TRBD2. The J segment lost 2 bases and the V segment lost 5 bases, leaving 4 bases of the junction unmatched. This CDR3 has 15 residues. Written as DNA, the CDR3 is TGTGCCAGCAGTAGCAGACTAGCGGGGCAAGAGACCCAGTACTTC. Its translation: CASSSRLAGQETQYF.

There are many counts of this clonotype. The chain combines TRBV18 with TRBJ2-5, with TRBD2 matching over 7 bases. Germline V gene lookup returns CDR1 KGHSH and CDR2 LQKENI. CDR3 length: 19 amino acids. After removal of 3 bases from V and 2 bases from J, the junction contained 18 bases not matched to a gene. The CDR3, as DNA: TGTGCCAGCTCACCGATTCCGGGGAGCTTAGCGGGCCGTCAAGAGACCCAGTACTTC. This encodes CASSPIPGSLAGRQETQYF.

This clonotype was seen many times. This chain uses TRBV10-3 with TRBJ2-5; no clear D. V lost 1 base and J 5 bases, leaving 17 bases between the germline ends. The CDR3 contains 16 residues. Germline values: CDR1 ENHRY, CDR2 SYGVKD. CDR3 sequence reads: CAISELPTGQEETQYF. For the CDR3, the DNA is TGTGCCATCAGTGAGTTGCCGACTGGTCAGGAGGAGACCCAGTACTTC.

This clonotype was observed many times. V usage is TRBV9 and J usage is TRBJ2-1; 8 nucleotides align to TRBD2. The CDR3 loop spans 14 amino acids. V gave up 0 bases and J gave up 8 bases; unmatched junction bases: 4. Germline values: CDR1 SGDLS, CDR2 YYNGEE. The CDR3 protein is CASSVVSTSDEQFF. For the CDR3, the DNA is TGTGCCAGCAGCGTAGTTTCGACTAGCGATGAGCAGTTCTTC.

The DNA of the CDR3 is TGTGCCAGCTCACCACCCAGGGGACAGGGGGCCCGAATTAGCTCCTACAATGAGCAGTTCTTC. This translates into CASSPPRGQGARISSYNEQFF. The chain links TRBV18 to TRBJ2-1, with TRBD1 matching 12 bases. V lost 0 bases and J lost 0; bases outside the gene matches: 12. The CDR3 has 21 residues. Looked up from germline, CDR1 is KGHSH and CDR2 is LQKENI.